This T cell receptor (beta chain) was retrieved from a study of T-cell memory formation after mild COVID-19. Overall study findings and caveats: In pre-infection memory, a portion of responding clones appeared, which suggested that cross-reactive memory joined. Later expanders leaned CD4+, whereas clones that contracted between day 15 and 85 were balanced CD4/CD8.

The CDR3 is 13 residues long. The V gene's germline CDR1 is DFQATT and CDR2 SNEGSKA (reference sequence). V lost 6 bases, J lost 4 bases, and 8 bases stayed unmatched. With respect to this clonotype: Its antigen is not identified.

Constant-segment primers served in 5'RACE that generated TCR alpha and TCR beta cDNA libraries bearing sample barcodes and UMIs. TCRdb redid the calling of the 5' RACE reads with MiXCR, one entry per CDR3 protein. The sample has about 410,000 distinct CDR3 sequences, roughly 18% seen once. The chain recombines TRBV20-1 with TRBJ2-7; TRBD2 matches at 8 bases. The TCR comes from a man younger than 35 who had mild COVID-19 (a few samples of this study predate the infection). Cell type and time point are not known. Sequencing used PBMCs or a T cell subset sorted from them (not recorded which). The CDR3 here is CSARVRGGYEQYF. CDR3 DNA: TGCAGTGCCCGAGTCCGGGGGGGATACGAGCAGTACTTC.